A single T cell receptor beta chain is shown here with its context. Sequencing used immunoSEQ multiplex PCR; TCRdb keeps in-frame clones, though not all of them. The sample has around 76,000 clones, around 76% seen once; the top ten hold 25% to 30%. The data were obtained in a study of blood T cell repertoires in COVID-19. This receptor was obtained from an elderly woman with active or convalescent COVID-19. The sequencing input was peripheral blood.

The CDR3 nucleotides read TGCGCCAGCAGCCAAGATTGGGCATCTTCCTACGAGCAGTACTTC. Translation: CASSQDWASSYEQYF. The rearrangement joins TRBV4-3 to TRBJ2-7; no definite D call. The V and J ends lost 0 bases and 1 base respectively, with 10 bases between them. The CDR3 extends over 15 amino acids. Germline V lookup: CDR1 LGHNA, CDR2 YSLEER.